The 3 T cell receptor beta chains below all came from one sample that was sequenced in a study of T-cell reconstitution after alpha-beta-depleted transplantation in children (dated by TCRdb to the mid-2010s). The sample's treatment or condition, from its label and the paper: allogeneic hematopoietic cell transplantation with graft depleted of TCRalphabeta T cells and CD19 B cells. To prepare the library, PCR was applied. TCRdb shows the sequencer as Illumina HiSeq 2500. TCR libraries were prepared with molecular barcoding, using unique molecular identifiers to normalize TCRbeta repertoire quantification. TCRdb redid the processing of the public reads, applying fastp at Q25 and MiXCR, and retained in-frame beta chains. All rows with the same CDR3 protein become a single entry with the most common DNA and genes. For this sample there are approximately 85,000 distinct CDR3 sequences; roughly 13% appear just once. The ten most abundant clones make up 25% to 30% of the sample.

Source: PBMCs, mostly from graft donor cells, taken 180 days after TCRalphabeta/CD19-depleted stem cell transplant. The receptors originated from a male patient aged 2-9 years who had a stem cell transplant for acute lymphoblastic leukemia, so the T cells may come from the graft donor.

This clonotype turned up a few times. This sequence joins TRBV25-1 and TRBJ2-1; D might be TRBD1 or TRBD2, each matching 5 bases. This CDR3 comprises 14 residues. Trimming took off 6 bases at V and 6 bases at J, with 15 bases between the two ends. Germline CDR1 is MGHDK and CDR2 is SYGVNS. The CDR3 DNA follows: TGTGCCAGCAGCCGGGGCAGGGCGGTCAATGAGCAGTTCTTC. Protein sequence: CASSRGRAVNEQFF.

The CDR3 sequence is CASSRVLLRDVNTGELFF. CDR3 DNA: TGTGCCAGCAGTAGGGTCTTATTGAGGGACGTCAACACCGGGGAGCTGTTTTTT. The chain combines TRBV6-2 or TRBV6-3 with TRBJ2-2, with D possibly being TRBD1 or TRBD2 (5 bases each). Germline lookup yields CDR1 MNHEY and CDR2 SVGEGT. V gave up 5 bases and J gave up 2 bases, with 21 bases separating them. The CDR3 covers 18 residues.

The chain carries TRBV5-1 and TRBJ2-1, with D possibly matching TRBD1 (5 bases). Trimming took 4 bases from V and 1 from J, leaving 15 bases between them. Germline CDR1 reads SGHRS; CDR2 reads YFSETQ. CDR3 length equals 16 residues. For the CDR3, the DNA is TGCGCCAGCAGCGGGGCAGGGCGAAAGTCCTACAATGAGCAGTTCTTC. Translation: CASSGAGRKSYNEQFF.